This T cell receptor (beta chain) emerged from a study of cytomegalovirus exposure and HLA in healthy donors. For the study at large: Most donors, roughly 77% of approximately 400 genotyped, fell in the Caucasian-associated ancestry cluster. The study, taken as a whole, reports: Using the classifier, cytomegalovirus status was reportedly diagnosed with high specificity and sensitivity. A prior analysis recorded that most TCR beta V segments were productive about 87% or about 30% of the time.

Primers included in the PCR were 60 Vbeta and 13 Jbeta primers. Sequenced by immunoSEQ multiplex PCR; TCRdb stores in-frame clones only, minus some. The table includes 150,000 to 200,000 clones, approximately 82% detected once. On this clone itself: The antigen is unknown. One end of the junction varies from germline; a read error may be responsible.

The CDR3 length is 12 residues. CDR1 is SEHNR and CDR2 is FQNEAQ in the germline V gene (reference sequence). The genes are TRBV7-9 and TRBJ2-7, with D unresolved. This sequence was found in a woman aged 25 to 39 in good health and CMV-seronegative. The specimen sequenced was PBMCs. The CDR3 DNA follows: TGTTCCAGCAGTAAGCCGGGCTACGAGCAGTACTTC. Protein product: CSSSKPGYEQYF.